Sequencing of this T cell receptor beta chain was carried out in a study of response to subunit inactivated influenza vaccine. TCRdb used MiXCR to reprocess the RT-PCR reads, holding one entry per CDR3 protein. The profile shows roughly 500,000 distinct CDR3 sequences, roughly 27% of them singletons. Study-level results: Few new T cells, the authors suggested, are recruited by each seasonal influenza vaccination.

V shed 3 bases and J 6 bases; nucleotides not matched to a gene: 3. The CDR3 has 15 amino acids. This clonotype was seen only a few times. Its antigen is undetermined. Sequenced here: CD4+ T cells sorted from PBMCs, sampled 5 days after vaccination. The receptor's source is a man in his fifties who received an inactivated influenza vaccine. The V call is TRBV12-3 or TRBV12-4, the J call TRBJ2-1, with 12 nucleotides matching TRBD2. The CDR3 DNA follows: TGTGCCAGCAGTTTTTCTAGCGGGGGGGCCAATGAGCAGTTCTTC. Protein product: CASSFSSGGANEQFF.